The rows below give T cell receptor beta chains drawn from one sample of a study of control samples from healthy donors and cancer patients. Generated by immunoSEQ multiplex PCR, the TCRdb table keeps only in-frame clones and is missing some. The sample lists about 120,000 clones, around nine tenths occurring once. Sample: blood. Receptors were obtained from a woman between 65 and 79 years old in good health. CDR3s include the opening cysteine and the closing phenylalanine or tryptophan. A D gene is named only where the DNA matches it firmly. Clone size is stated in some rows and not others, as once, few, many or a class when expanded.

cdr3_aa: CASSIGSFTDTQYF
cdr3_nt: TGTGCCAGTAGTATAGGAAGCTTCACAGATACGCAGTATTTT
clone_size: NA
j_call: TRBJ2-3
d_call: NA
v_call: TRBV19

cdr3_aa: CASSLDRNLEAFF
cdr3_nt: TGTGCCAGCAGTCTCGACAGGAATCTAGAAGCTTTCTTT
clone_size: NA
j_call: TRBJ1-1
d_call: NA
v_call: TRBV2

cdr3_aa: CASSQDQGGQFF
cdr3_nt: TGTGCCAGCAGCCAAGATCAGGGGGGTCAGTTCTTT
clone_size: NA
j_call: TRBJ1-1
d_call: TRBD1
v_call: TRBV3-1/TRBV3-2

cdr3_aa: CASSLGQGGTDTQYF
cdr3_nt: TGCGCCAGCAGCCTCGGACAGGGTGGCACAGATACGCAGTATTTT
clone_size: NA
j_call: TRBJ2-3
d_call: TRBD1
v_call: TRBV5-1

cdr3_aa: CASSHEGRQPQHF
cdr3_nt: TGTGCCAGTAGCCATGAGGGGCGGCAGCCCCAGCATTTT
clone_size: few
j_call: TRBJ1-5
d_call: NA
v_call: TRBV19

cdr3_aa: CASRGSGGDRDTQYF
cdr3_nt: TGTGCCAGCAGGGGGTCAGGGGGCGACAGGGATACGCAGTATTTT
clone_size: NA
j_call: TRBJ2-3
d_call: TRBD1
v_call: TRBV6-5

cdr3_aa: CASSLAATGSGNTIYF
cdr3_nt: TGTGCCAGCAGCTTGGCCGCGACAGGCTCTGGAAACACCATATATTTT
clone_size: NA
j_call: TRBJ1-3
d_call: NA
v_call: TRBV5-6

cdr3_aa: CASKSTVSYNSPLHF
cdr3_nt: TGTGCCAGCAAATCGACAGTCTCCTATAATTCACCCCTCCACTTT
clone_size: NA
j_call: TRBJ1-6
d_call: NA
v_call: TRBV6-4

cdr3_aa: CASSVGPGQAQYF
cdr3_nt: TGTGCCAGCAGCGTAGGCCCGGGACAGGCCCAGTACTTC
clone_size: NA
j_call: TRBJ2-5
d_call: TRBD1
v_call: TRBV9

cdr3_aa: CASSPKGAGSANEQFF
cdr3_nt: TGTGCCAGCAGCCCCAAGGGGGCGGGGAGTGCGAATGAGCAGTTCTTC
clone_size: once
j_call: TRBJ2-1
d_call: NA
v_call: TRBV12-1

cdr3_aa: CASSTGQNQPQHF
cdr3_nt: TGTGCCAGCAGCACGGGACAGAATCAGCCCCAGCATTTT
clone_size: NA
j_call: TRBJ1-5
d_call: TRBD1
v_call: TRBV5-5

cdr3_aa: CASSALSGYGYTF
cdr3_nt: TGTGCCAGCAGCGCCCTCTCAGGGTATGGCTACACCTTC
clone_size: NA
j_call: TRBJ1-2
d_call: NA
v_call: TRBV9

cdr3_aa: CASSQNFQGDYGYTF
cdr3_nt: TGTGCCAGCAGTCAGAATTTCCAGGGGGACTATGGCTACACCTTC
clone_size: NA
j_call: TRBJ1-2
d_call: TRBD1
v_call: TRBV5-4

cdr3_aa: CASSQQTNEKLFF
cdr3_nt: TGCGCCAGCAGCCAACAAACTAATGAAAAACTGTTTTTT
clone_size: once
j_call: TRBJ1-4
d_call: NA
v_call: TRBV4-3

cdr3_aa: CASSIGASRTDTQYF
cdr3_nt: TGTGCCAGTAGTATTGGTGCCTCCCGCACAGATACGCAGTATTTT
clone_size: NA
j_call: TRBJ2-3
d_call: NA
v_call: TRBV19

cdr3_aa: CASSPPGQGNTEAFF
cdr3_nt: TGTGCCAGCTCACCTCCGGGACAGGGGAACACTGAAGCTTTCTTT
clone_size: NA
j_call: TRBJ1-1
d_call: TRBD1
v_call: TRBV18

cdr3_aa: CASRGTGRGLNGYTF
cdr3_nt: TGTGCCAGTAGGGGCACAGGACGGGGGTTGAATGGCTACACCTTC
clone_size: NA
j_call: TRBJ1-2
d_call: NA
v_call: TRBV19

cdr3_aa: CASSLVEDSPLHF
cdr3_nt: TGTGCCAGCAGCTTAGTTGAGGATTCACCCCTCCACTTT
clone_size: NA
j_call: TRBJ1-6
d_call: NA
v_call: TRBV11-1

cdr3_aa: CASSPSSGGGGANVLTF
cdr3_nt: TGTGCCAGCAGCCCAAGCAGCGGGGGAGGAGGGGCCAACGTCCTGACTTTC
clone_size: NA
j_call: TRBJ2-6
d_call: TRBD2
v_call: TRBV3-1/TRBV3-2

cdr3_aa: CASSLTGDNNEQFF
cdr3_nt: TGTGCCAGCAGCTTGACGGGGGACAACAATGAGCAGTTCTTC
clone_size: NA
j_call: TRBJ2-1
d_call: NA
v_call: TRBV13

cdr3_aa: CASSVGGQIYNEQFF
cdr3_nt: TGTGCCAGCAGCGTCGGGGGGCAGATTTACAATGAGCAGTTCTTC
clone_size: NA
j_call: TRBJ2-1
d_call: NA
v_call: TRBV9

cdr3_aa: CATSDAGASGELFF
cdr3_nt: TGTGCCACCAGTGATGCAGGGGCGTCCGGGGAGCTGTTTTTT
clone_size: NA
j_call: TRBJ2-2
d_call: NA
v_call: TRBV24-1

cdr3_aa: CASSRLDRGDYGYTF
cdr3_nt: TGCGCCAGCAGCCGATTAGACAGGGGCGACTATGGCTACACCTTC
clone_size: NA
j_call: TRBJ1-2
d_call: TRBD1
v_call: TRBV4-1

cdr3_aa: CASSLGDRGNSPLHF
cdr3_nt: TGTGCCAGCAGCTTGGGGGACAGGGGGAATTCACCCCTCCACTTT
clone_size: NA
j_call: TRBJ1-6
d_call: TRBD1
v_call: TRBV5-6

cdr3_aa: CASSLSFGATGYGYTF
cdr3_nt: TGTGCCAGCAGCTTATCCTTTGGGGCGACAGGGTACGGCTACACCTTC
clone_size: NA
j_call: TRBJ1-2
d_call: TRBD1
v_call: TRBV7-6

cdr3_aa: CASSLTVTGGETQYF
cdr3_nt: TGTGCCAGCAGCTTAACGGTCACAGGAGGGGAGACCCAGTACTTC
clone_size: few
j_call: TRBJ2-5
d_call: NA
v_call: TRBV7-2

cdr3_aa: CASSPIREPQHF
cdr3_nt: TGTGCCAGCAGCCCGATTCGGGAGCCCCAGCATTTT
clone_size: NA
j_call: TRBJ1-5
d_call: NA
v_call: TRBV6-2/TRBV6-3

cdr3_aa: CAISESRVIGKDTQYF
cdr3_nt: TGTGCCATCAGTGAGTCTAGGGTGATAGGAAAAGATACGCAGTATTTT
clone_size: NA
j_call: TRBJ2-3
d_call: NA
v_call: TRBV10-3

cdr3_aa: CASTKAGTRGTETQYF
cdr3_nt: TGCGCCAGCACTAAAGCCGGGACTAGGGGTACGGAGACCCAGTACTTC
clone_size: NA
j_call: TRBJ2-5
d_call: TRBD2
v_call: TRBV10-2

cdr3_aa: CAISRGHQETQYF
cdr3_nt: TGTGCCATCAGCCGGGGACACCAAGAGACCCAGTACTTC
clone_size: NA
j_call: TRBJ2-5
d_call: NA
v_call: TRBV10-3